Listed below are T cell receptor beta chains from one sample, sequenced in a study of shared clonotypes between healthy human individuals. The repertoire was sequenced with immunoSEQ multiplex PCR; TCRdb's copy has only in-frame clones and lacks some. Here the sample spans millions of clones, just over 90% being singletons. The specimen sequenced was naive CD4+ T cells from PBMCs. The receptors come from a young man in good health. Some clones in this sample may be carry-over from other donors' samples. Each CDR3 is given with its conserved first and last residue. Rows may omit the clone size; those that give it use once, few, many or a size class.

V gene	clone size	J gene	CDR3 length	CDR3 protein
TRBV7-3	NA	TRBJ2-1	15	CASTPAGGPSNEQFF
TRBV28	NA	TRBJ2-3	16	CASSLWTGGGTDTQYF
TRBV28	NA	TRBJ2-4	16	CASSFSGTLAKNIQYF
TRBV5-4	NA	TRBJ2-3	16	CASSLVPSGLTDTQYF
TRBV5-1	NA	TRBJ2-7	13	CASSLVLSYEQYF
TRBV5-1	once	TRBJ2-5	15	CASSLWGGTDASQYF
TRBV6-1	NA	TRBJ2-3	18	CASSAQVAGGPGTDTQYF
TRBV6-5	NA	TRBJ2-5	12	CASSYSRETQYF
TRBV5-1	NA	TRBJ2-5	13	CASSFLGGETQYF
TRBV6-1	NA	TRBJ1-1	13	CASRAAAGDQAFF
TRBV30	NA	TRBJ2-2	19	CAWSSPRTSGSGVRGELFF
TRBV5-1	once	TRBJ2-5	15	CASNSRGQGLETQYF
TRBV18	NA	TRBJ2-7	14	CASSPPGTRDEQYF
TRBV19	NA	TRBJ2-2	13	CASSIGGTGELFF
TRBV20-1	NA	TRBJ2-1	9	CSANPDYFF
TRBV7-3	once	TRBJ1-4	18	CASSLNGVFPGTNEKLFF
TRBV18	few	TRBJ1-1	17	CASSLNGMTPMNTEAFF
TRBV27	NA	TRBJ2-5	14	CASSPRTSRGTQYF
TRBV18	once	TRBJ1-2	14	CASSPSDRNYGYTF
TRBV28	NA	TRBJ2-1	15	CASSPSGRAYNEQFF
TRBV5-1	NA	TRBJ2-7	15	CASSLASGSTYEQYF
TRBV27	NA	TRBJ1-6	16	CASSSGRRGYHTPLHF
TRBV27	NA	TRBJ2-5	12	CASRRERETQYF
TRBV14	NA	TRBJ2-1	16	CASSPQGQGSYNEQFF
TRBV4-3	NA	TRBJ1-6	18	CASSLRTGGSSYNSPLHF
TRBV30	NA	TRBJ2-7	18	CAWSGDRGWRVLPYEQYF
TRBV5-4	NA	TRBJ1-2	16	CASSLGLGTSVYGYTF
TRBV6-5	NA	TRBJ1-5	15	CASSPGQGINQPQHF
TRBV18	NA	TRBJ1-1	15	CASSPPTGGITEAFF
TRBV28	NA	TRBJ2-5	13	CASSPAAEETQYF
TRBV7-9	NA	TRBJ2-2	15	CASSSRLAGDGELFF
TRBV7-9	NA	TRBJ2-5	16	CASSSLGRGRFETQYF
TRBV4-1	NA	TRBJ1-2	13	CASSLAIPSGYTF
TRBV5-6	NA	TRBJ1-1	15	CASSPYQGWNTEAFF
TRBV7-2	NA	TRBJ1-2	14	CASSLGQQAYGYTF
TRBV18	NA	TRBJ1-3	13	CASSPGFGNTIYF
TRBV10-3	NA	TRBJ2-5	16	CAISDDPRRDRGTQYF
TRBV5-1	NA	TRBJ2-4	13	CASSEGGQDIQYF
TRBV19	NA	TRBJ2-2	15	CATALTSANTGELFF
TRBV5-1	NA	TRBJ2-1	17	CASSTGLAGAIYNEQFF
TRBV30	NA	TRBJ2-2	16	CAWSGLAGAVTGELFF